A selection of T cell receptor beta chains follows, all from one sample in a study of beta chain features in type 1 diabetes. Clones were sequenced by immunoSEQ multiplex PCR, and TCRdb holds only the in-frame ones, with some missing. Counted here are almost 350,000 clones, less than 9.5% occurring once; the ten biggest clones make up more than 0.4%. The sample consisted of central memory CD4+ T cells from blood. The receptors were sampled from a woman aged 18-29 years in good health. CDR3s include the opening cysteine and the closing phenylalanine or tryptophan. Fields, in order: clone size, V gene, J gene, D gene, CDR3 DNA, CDR3 protein. D genes are given only for firm matches. Not all rows give a size; the values are once, few, many and, for expanded clones, a class.

abundance: few; v_gene: TRBV9; j_gene: TRBJ2-7; d_gene: -; CDR3nt: TGTGCCAGCAGCCGGAAGACTACCGAATCCTACGAGCAGTACTTC; CDR3aa: CASSRKTTESYEQYF
abundance: few; v_gene: TRBV10-3; j_gene: TRBJ1-6; d_gene: TRBD1; CDR3nt: TGTGCCATCAGTATTGGGACCGGGACAGGGGCTTCACCCCTCCACTTT; CDR3aa: CAISIGTGTGASPLHF
abundance: few; v_gene: TRBV2; j_gene: TRBJ2-3; d_gene: TRBD1; CDR3nt: TGTGCCAGCGCTATAACCCCGGGACAGGGCGCAGATACGCAGTATTTT; CDR3aa: CASAITPGQGADTQYF
abundance: few; v_gene: TRBV14; j_gene: TRBJ2-5; d_gene: -; CDR3nt: TGTGCCAGCAGCCTTATCGGTGGGAGCGGAGAGACCCAGTACTTC; CDR3aa: CASSLIGGSGETQYF
abundance: -; v_gene: TRBV5-4; j_gene: TRBJ1-1; d_gene: -; CDR3nt: TGTGCCAGCAGCTTCTTTTGGGACACTGAAGCTTTCTTT; CDR3aa: CASSFFWDTEAFF
abundance: -; v_gene: TRBV29-1; j_gene: TRBJ2-3; d_gene: -; CDR3nt: TGCAGCGTTGCCCTGATAAGCACAGATACGCAGTATTTT; CDR3aa: CSVALISTDTQYF
abundance: few; v_gene: TRBV28; j_gene: TRBJ2-5; d_gene: TRBD2; CDR3nt: TGTGCCAGCAGTTCGGCGGGAGAGGCGGAGACCCAGTACTTC; CDR3aa: CASSSAGEAETQYF
abundance: many; v_gene: TRBV18; j_gene: TRBJ2-5; d_gene: -; CDR3nt: TGTGCCAGCTCACCACGGCGAGAGACCCAGTACTTC; CDR3aa: CASSPRRETQYF
abundance: -; v_gene: TRBV7-2; j_gene: TRBJ2-5; d_gene: -; CDR3nt: TGTGCCAGCAGCTTAGTTTGGGAGACCCAGTACTTC; CDR3aa: CASSLVWETQYF
abundance: many; v_gene: TRBV2; j_gene: TRBJ1-4; d_gene: -; CDR3nt: TGTGCCAGCGCCCCGTCGGGAAATGAAAAACTGTTTTTT; CDR3aa: CASAPSGNEKLFF
abundance: few; v_gene: TRBV7-2; j_gene: TRBJ2-5; d_gene: -; CDR3nt: TGTGCCAGCAGCTTTTGGACTATGGGGCAAGAGACCCAGTACTTC; CDR3aa: CASSFWTMGQETQYF
abundance: -; v_gene: TRBV6-6; j_gene: TRBJ2-4; d_gene: -; CDR3nt: TGTGCCAGCAGTTACTCGGTCCTAGCCAAAAACATTCAGTACTTC; CDR3aa: CASSYSVLAKNIQYF
abundance: few; v_gene: TRBV19; j_gene: TRBJ2-1; d_gene: -; CDR3nt: TGTGCCAGTAGTGCGCAAGGGATTAGGGCCTACAATGAGCAGTTCTTC; CDR3aa: CASSAQGIRAYNEQFF
abundance: many; v_gene: TRBV18; j_gene: TRBJ2-1; d_gene: -; CDR3nt: TGTGCCAGCTCACCTCAGGGGCTAGAGCAGTTCTTC; CDR3aa: CASSPQGLEQFF
abundance: -; v_gene: TRBV19; j_gene: TRBJ1-2; d_gene: -; CDR3nt: TGTGCCAGTAGTCCCCCCCAGGGAGGCTATGGCTACACCTTC; CDR3aa: CASSPPQGGYGYTF
abundance: few; v_gene: TRBV11-1; j_gene: TRBJ2-5; d_gene: TRBD1; CDR3nt: TGTGCCAGCAGCCCCGGACAGGGCGCCCAAGAGACCCAGTACTTC; CDR3aa: CASSPGQGAQETQYF
abundance: many; v_gene: TRBV4-3; j_gene: TRBJ2-1; d_gene: -; CDR3nt: TGCGCCAGCAGCCAGGAACCGGGTCAAACGGGGAATGAGCAGTTCTTC; CDR3aa: CASSQEPGQTGNEQFF
abundance: few; v_gene: TRBV5-6; j_gene: TRBJ1-6; d_gene: -; CDR3nt: TGTGCCAGCAGCGTACGGGACAATTTCTCACCCCTCCACTTT; CDR3aa: CASSVRDNFSPLHF
abundance: few; v_gene: TRBV10-3; j_gene: TRBJ1-2; d_gene: TRBD1; CDR3nt: TGTGCCAGCAGTATGCCAGGGGGGATCTATGGCTACACCTTC; CDR3aa: CASSMPGGIYGYTF
abundance: -; v_gene: TRBV7-9; j_gene: TRBJ2-2; d_gene: -; CDR3nt: TGTGCCAGCAGCTTAGTTGCCGGACGGTTGGCGAACACCGGGGAGCTGTTTTTT; CDR3aa: CASSLVAGRLANTGELFF
abundance: -; v_gene: TRBV19; j_gene: TRBJ2-7; d_gene: -; CDR3nt: TGTGCCAGTAGTCGGAGAGGGGACGAGCAGTACTTC; CDR3aa: CASSRRGDEQYF
abundance: -; v_gene: TRBV7-9; j_gene: TRBJ2-3; d_gene: -; CDR3nt: TGTGCCAGCAGCTTATTTTTAACTACTAGCACAGATACGCAGTATTTT; CDR3aa: CASSLFLTTSTDTQYF
abundance: -; v_gene: TRBV6-5; j_gene: TRBJ2-7; d_gene: TRBD1; CDR3nt: TGTGCCAGCGACCGGGACAGGATCTACGAGCAGTACTTC; CDR3aa: CASDRDRIYEQYF
abundance: -; v_gene: TRBV29-1; j_gene: TRBJ2-5; d_gene: -; CDR3nt: TGCAGCGTTGCCCCATCAATCCAAGAGACCCAGTACTTC; CDR3aa: CSVAPSIQETQYF
abundance: few; v_gene: TRBV14; j_gene: TRBJ2-1; d_gene: -; CDR3nt: TGTGCCAGCAGCCTCGGATACAATGAGCAGTTCTTC; CDR3aa: CASSLGYNEQFF
abundance: -; v_gene: TRBV5-4; j_gene: TRBJ2-5; d_gene: -; CDR3nt: TGTGCCAGCAGCTTGGCGGCCGGCCGCCAAGAGACCCAGTACTTC; CDR3aa: CASSLAAGRQETQYF
abundance: -; v_gene: TRBV11-2; j_gene: TRBJ2-7; d_gene: -; CDR3nt: TGTGCCAGCAGCCAAAACTTTATCTCCTACGAGCAGTACTTC; CDR3aa: CASSQNFISYEQYF
abundance: -; v_gene: TRBV27; j_gene: TRBJ1-5; d_gene: -; CDR3nt: TGTGCCAGCAGTCCCCATCGGGCCCAGCATTTT; CDR3aa: CASSPHRAQHF
abundance: few; v_gene: TRBV7-3; j_gene: TRBJ2-3; d_gene: -; CDR3nt: TGTGCCAGCAGCTTGGGAGTCCGCGATACGCAGTATTTT; CDR3aa: CASSLGVRDTQYF